These 20 T cell receptor beta chains came from one sample sequenced in a study of shared clonotypes between healthy human individuals. TCRdb's table, derived via immunoSEQ multiplex PCR, lists solely in-frame clones and lacks some. The sample contains about 320,000 clones, around nine tenths of which appear only once. The sample consisted of memory CD8+ T cells sorted from blood. Subset meaning: CD45RO+ cells pooled with CCR7-negative TemRA cells. The receptors derive from a man between 18 and 29 years old in good health.

This chain joins TRBV5-1 and TRBJ2-7, with 7 bases aligning to TRBD1. Per the germline V gene, CDR1 is SGHRS and CDR2 is YFSETQ. The CDR3 covers 14 residues. Trimming took 2 bases from V and 2 from J; bases not matched to a gene: 4. CDR3 protein: CASSFRDSTYEQYF. The CDR3 DNA reads as TGCGCCAGCAGCTTCCGGGACAGTACCTACGAGCAGTACTTC.

This chain joins TRBV5-1 and TRBJ1-2; the match to TRBD1 covers 7 bases. The germline V gene has CDR1 SGHRS and CDR2 YFSETQ. After removal of 0 bases from V and 4 bases from J, the junction contained 3 bases not matched to a gene. The length of the CDR3 is 14 residues. Here the CDR3 reads CASSLDRGVYGYTF. CDR3 coding DNA: TGCGCCAGCAGCTTGGACAGGGGTGTCTATGGCTACACCTTC.

This chain uses TRBV9 with TRBJ2-5; tentative D call: TRBD1 (5 bases). V lost 0 bases and J 5 bases, leaving 5 bases between the germline ends. This CDR3 has 12 amino acids. CDR1 and CDR2 (germline): SGDLS, YYNGEE. The CDR3 loop reads CASSVEGETQYF. The CDR3 nucleotides are TGTGCCAGCAGCGTAGAGGGGGAGACCCAGTACTTC.

The chain is built from TRBV10-3 and TRBJ2-5; 11 bases line up with TRBD2. This CDR3 is built from 18 residues. Germline V lookup: CDR1 ENHRY, CDR2 SYGVKD. With 2 bases clipped from V and 3 bases from J, the junction kept 11 bases outside the gene matches. CDR3 coding DNA: TGTGCCATCAGTGAGGGCTTCCCGGGACTAGCGGATGAAGAGACCCAGTACTTC. It codes for CAISEGFPGLADEETQYF.

This chain uses TRBV6-5 with TRBJ1-3; 8 nucleotides align to TRBD1. Germline V gene data show CDR1 as MNHEY and CDR2 as SVGAGI. The CDR3 totals 16 residues. V trimming: 1 base; J trimming: 3 bases; junction bases outside the gene matches: 5. CDR3: CASSYLGQDFGNTIYF. In DNA, the CDR3 is TGTGCCAGCAGTTACTTGGGACAGGATTTTGGAAACACCATATATTTT.

The CDR3 here is CASSQAPARGTGNTIYF. The CDR3 DNA reads as TGTGCCAGCAGCCAAGCCCCGGCCCGAGGGACTGGAAACACCATATATTTT. J is TRBJ1-3 and V is TRBV14; D gene uncertain. CDR1 is SGHDN and CDR2 is FVKESK in the germline V gene. V gave up 1 base and J gave up 2 bases, with 15 bases separating them. CDR3 length equals 17 residues.

This chain uses TRBV28 with TRBJ2-7; possible D gene TRBD1, 6 bases. V was trimmed by 4 bases and J by 1 base, leaving 11 bases between them. Germline CDR1 MDHEN, CDR2 SYDVKM. The length of the CDR3 is 14 residues. The CDR3 DNA reads as TGTGCCAGCAGTTCAAGGCAGGGGTCCTACGAGCAGTACTTC. This codes for CASSSRQGSYEQYF.

The rearrangement joins TRBV9 to TRBJ1-1; no definite D call. V lost 3 bases to trimming and J lost 1 base, with 13 bases between them. This CDR3 is built from 15 residues. Germline-derived CDR1 and CDR2 are SGDLS and YYNGEE. The CDR3 DNA reads TGTGCCAGCAGCGATAAGGACGGACCGAACACTGAAGCTTTCTTT. Protein: CASSDKDGPNTEAFF.

The gene calls are TRBV9 and TRBJ2-7; 10 bases line up with TRBD2. Germline V gives CDR1 SGDLS, CDR2 YYNGEE. V lost 0 bases and J lost 2; bases outside the gene matches: 11. The CDR3 length is 18 residues. The CDR3 DNA is TGTGCCAGCAGCGTAGGTCCGAATATAGCGGGGGGACCCTACGAGCAGTACTTC. This encodes CASSVGPNIAGGPYEQYF.

The genes are TRBV5-1 and TRBJ2-5; TRBD1 matches 12 bases. CDR3 length: 16 amino acids. Per germline, CDR1 SGHRS and CDR2 YFSETQ. V gave up 4 bases and J gave up 6 bases; unmatched junction bases: 10. The DNA for the CDR3 is TGCGCCAGCAGCCCAGCATGGGACAGGGGGCCCAAGACCCAGTACTTC. This encodes CASSPAWDRGPKTQYF. The full variable domain, in which reference TRBV5-1 and TRBJ2-5 provide the parts outside the CDR3, is KAGVTQTPRYLIKTRGQQVTLSCSPISGHRSVSWYQQTPGQGLQFLFEYFSETQRNKGNFPGRFSGRQFSNSRSEMNVSTLELGDSALYLCASSPAWDRGPKTQYFGPGTRLLVL.

The count of this clone is one. The V gene is TRBV5-1, the J gene TRBJ2-7; 8 bases are a match to TRBD2. This CDR3 comprises 16 residues. Losses at the gene ends were 1 base for V and 2 bases for J; bases not matched to a gene: 8. The germline V gene encodes CDR1 SGHRS and CDR2 YFSETQ. For the CDR3, the DNA is TGCGCCAGCAGCTTGCCTCCAAGCGGGAGTACCTACGAGCAGTACTTC. Translated, it gives CASSLPPSGSTYEQYF.

This clone was found once. V is TRBV5-4 and J is TRBJ2-1, with TRBD2 matching over 9 bases. The CDR3 has 16 residues. Losses at the gene ends were 0 bases for V and 8 bases for J; bases not matched to a gene: 9. Germline V gene data show CDR1 as SGHNT and CDR2 as YYREEE (reference sequence). This CDR3 is CASSLEVAGAGHEQFF. CDR3 in DNA: TGTGCCAGCAGCTTGGAAGTAGCGGGGGCAGGGCATGAGCAGTTCTTC.

The rearrangement uses TRBV11-2 and TRBJ1-1; perhaps TRBD1 as D (5 bases). CDR3 length: 15 amino acids. Trimming left V 1 base short and J 1 base short, with 10 bases between. CDR1 is SGHAT, CDR2 FQNNGV, per germline. The CDR3 reads CASSLGQGGNTEAFF. The CDR3 region has the DNA TGTGCCAGCAGCTTAGGGCAGGGAGGGAACACTGAAGCTTTCTTT.

This clone was counted between two and nine times. The chain has TRBV9 and TRBJ2-7; 10 nucleotides match TRBD1. The CDR3 is 17 amino acids. V dropped 3 bases and J dropped 2; count of bases not matched to a gene: 11. From germline, CDR1 is SGDLS and CDR2 YYNGEE. The CDR3 nucleotides are TGTGCCAGCAGCGCGGACAGGGGGTTGGGTGCCGCCTACGAGCAGTACTTC. Protein sequence: CASSADRGLGAAYEQYF.

This clone was found a few times. V gene TRBV27 combines with J gene TRBJ2-1; D is unresolved. Between the trimmed V and J ends, which lost 0 bases and 4 bases, there was a span of 7 bases. The CDR3 extends over 14 amino acids. Germline CDR1 MNHEY, CDR2 SMNVEV (reference sequence). CDR3 sequence (DNA): TGTGCCAGCAGTTTATCGACCAGTTACAATGAGCAGTTCTTC. It is translated as CASSLSTSYNEQFF.

The chain links TRBV28 to TRBJ2-7; the D gene is possibly TRBD1 (6 bases). V lost 6 bases, J lost 4 bases, and 19 bases lay in between. Germline assignment: CDR1 MDHEN and CDR2 SYDVKM. The CDR3 spans 15 residues. The CDR3 DNA reads as TGTGCCAGCAGCCAACCGGGCAGGGGCGCTTACGAGCAGTACTTC. Translated, it gives CASSQPGRGAYEQYF.

The rearrangement uses TRBV7-9 and TRBJ2-7; 7 bases are a match to TRBD2. Looked up from germline, CDR1 is SEHNR and CDR2 is FQNEAQ (reference sequence). The CDR3 has 13 residues. The trim removed 5 bases at V and 3 bases at J, leaving 4 bases unmatched. CDR3 loop: CASSLRDYYEQYF. DNA of the CDR3: TGTGCCAGCAGCCTCAGGGACTACTACGAGCAGTACTTC.

This clone was detected only once. The V and J genes are TRBV2 and TRBJ2-3, with TRBD2 matching over 10 bases. The V gene end was trimmed by 8 bases and the J gene end by 3 bases; junction bases not matched to a gene: 5. Germline loops: CDR1 SNHLY, CDR2 FYNNEI. This CDR3 region has 14 residues. For the CDR3, the DNA is TGTGCCAGCCCCGGGACTAGCGAGACAGATACGCAGTATTTT. It yields the protein CASPGTSETDTQYF.

This rearrangement joins TRBV4-1 to TRBJ2-7; 12 bases match TRBD2. The V gene end was trimmed by 4 bases and the J gene end by 2 bases; junction bases not matched to a gene: 15. From germline, CDR1 is MGHRA and CDR2 YSYEKL. CDR3 size: 19 residues. The CDR3 nucleotides read TGCGCCAGCAGCCCAGAGACAGCAACCGGACTAGCGGGACCCTACGAGCAGTACTTC. Its translation: CASSPETATGLAGPYEQYF.

This clone was counted a single time. This sequence joins TRBV27 and TRBJ2-2; weak D call: TRBD2 (5 bases). With 0 bases removed from V and 0 bases from J, the gap between germline ends came to 8 bases. Looked up from germline, CDR1 is MNHEY and CDR2 is SMNVEV (reference sequence). The CDR3 loop spans 16 amino acids. The CDR3 region has the DNA TGTGCCAGCAGTTTATCGGCGGGCACGAACACCGGGGAGCTGTTTTTT. It yields the protein CASSLSAGTNTGELFF.